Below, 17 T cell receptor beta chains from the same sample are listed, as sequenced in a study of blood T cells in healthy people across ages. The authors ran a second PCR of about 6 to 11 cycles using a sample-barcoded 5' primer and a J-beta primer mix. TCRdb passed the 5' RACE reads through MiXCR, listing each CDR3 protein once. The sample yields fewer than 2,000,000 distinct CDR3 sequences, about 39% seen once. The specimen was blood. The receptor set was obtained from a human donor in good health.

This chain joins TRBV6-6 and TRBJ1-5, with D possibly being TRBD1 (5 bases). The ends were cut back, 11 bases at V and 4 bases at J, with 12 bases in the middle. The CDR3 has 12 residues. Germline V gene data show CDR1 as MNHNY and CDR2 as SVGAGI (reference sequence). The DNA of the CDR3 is TGTGCCGCCAGGGATCCGAATCAGCCCCAGCATTTT. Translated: CAARDPNQPQHF.

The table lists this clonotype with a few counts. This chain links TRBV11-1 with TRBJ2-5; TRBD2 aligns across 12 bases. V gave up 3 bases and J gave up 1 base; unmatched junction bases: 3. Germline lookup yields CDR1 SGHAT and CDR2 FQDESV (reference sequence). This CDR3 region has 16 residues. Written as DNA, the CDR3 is TGTGCCAGCAGCTTTTCGACTAGCGGGGGCCAAGAGACCCAGTACTTC. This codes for CASSFSTSGGQETQYF.

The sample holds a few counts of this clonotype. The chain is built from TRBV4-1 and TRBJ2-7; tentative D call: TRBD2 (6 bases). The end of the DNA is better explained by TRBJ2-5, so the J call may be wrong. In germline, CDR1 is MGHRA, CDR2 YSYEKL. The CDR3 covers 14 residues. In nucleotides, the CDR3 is TGCGCCAGCAGCCAAGTAGCGGCCGGACAGACCCAGTACTTC. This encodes CASSQVAAGQTQYF.

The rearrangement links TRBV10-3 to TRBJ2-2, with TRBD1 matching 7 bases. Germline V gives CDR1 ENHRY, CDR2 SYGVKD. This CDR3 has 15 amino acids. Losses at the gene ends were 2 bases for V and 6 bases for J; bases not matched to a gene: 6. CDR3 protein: CAISEPTTGPGELFF. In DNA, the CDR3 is TGTGCCATCAGTGAGCCGACGACAGGGCCCGGGGAGCTGTTTTTT.

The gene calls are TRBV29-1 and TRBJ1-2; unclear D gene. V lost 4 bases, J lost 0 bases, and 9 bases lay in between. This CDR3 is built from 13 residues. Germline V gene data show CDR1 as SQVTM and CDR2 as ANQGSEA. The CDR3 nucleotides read TGCAGCGTTGGCGATGGGGCTAACTATGGCTACACCTTC. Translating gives CSVGDGANYGYTF.

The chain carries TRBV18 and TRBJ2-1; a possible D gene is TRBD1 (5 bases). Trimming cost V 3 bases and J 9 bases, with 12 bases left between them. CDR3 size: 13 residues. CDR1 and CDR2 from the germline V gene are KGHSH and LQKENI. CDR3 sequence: CASSPPNRFEQFF. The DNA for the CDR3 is TGTGCCAGCTCACCCCCCAACAGGTTTGAGCAGTTCTTC.

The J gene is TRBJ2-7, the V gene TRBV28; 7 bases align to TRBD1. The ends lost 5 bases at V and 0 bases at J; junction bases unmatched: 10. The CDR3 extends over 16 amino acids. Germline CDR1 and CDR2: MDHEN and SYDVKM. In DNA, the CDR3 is TGTGCCAGCAGTCCACGAAAGACAGGGAGCTCCTACGAGCAGTACTTC. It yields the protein CASSPRKTGSSYEQYF.

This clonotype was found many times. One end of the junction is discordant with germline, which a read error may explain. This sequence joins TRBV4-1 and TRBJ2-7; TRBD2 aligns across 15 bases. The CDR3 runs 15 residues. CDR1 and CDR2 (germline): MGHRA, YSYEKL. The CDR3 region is CASSRTSGGAYEQYF. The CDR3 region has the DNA TGTGCCAGCAGCCGGACTAGCGGGGGGGCTTACGAGCAGTACTTC.

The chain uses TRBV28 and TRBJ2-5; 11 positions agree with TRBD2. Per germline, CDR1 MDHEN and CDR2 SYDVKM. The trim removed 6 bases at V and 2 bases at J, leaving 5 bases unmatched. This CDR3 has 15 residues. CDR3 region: CASRTSGAWQETQYF. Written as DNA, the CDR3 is TGTGCCAGCAGGACTAGCGGGGCCTGGCAAGAGACCCAGTACTTC.

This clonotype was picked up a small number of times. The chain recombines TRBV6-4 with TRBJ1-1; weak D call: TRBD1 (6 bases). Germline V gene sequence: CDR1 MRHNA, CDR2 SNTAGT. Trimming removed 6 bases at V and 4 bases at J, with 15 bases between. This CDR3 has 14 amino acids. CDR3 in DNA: TGTGCCAGCAGCCGTACAGGGAGGGGCACTGAAGCTTTCTTT. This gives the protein CASSRTGRGTEAFF.

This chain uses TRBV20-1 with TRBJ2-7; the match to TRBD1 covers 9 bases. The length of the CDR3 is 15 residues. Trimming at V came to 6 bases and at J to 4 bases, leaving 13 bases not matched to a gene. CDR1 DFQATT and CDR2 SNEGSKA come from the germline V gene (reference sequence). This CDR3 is CSAGGPTGGPYEQYF. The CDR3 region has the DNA TGCAGTGCCGGAGGGCCGACAGGGGGACCTTACGAGCAGTACTTC.

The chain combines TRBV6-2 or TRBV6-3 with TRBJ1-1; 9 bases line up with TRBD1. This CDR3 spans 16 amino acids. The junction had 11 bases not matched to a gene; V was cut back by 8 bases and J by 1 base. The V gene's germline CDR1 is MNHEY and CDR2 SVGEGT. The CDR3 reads CASRQPGQGTNTEAFF. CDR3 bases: TGTGCCAGCCGCCAGCCCGGACAGGGGACGAACACTGAAGCTTTCTTT.

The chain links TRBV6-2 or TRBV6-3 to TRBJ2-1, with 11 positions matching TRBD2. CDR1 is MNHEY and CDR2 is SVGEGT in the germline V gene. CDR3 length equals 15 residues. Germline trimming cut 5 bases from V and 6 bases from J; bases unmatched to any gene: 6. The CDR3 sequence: CASSQPGTSGNEQFF. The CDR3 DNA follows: TGTGCCAGCAGTCAACCCGGGACTAGCGGCAATGAGCAGTTCTTC.

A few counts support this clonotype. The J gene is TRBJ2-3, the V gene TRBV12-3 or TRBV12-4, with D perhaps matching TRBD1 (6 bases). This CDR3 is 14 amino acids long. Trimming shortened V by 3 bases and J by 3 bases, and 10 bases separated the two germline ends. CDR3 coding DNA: TGTGCCAGCAGTTTCTACAGGGAAACAGATACGCAGTATTTT. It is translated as CASSFYRETDTQYF.

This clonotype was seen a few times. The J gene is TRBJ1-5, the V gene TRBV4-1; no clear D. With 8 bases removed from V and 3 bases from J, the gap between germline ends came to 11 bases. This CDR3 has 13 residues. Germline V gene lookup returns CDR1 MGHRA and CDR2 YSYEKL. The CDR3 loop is CASQKEVNQPQHF. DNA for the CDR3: TGCGCCAGCCAAAAAGAAGTCAATCAGCCCCAGCATTTT.

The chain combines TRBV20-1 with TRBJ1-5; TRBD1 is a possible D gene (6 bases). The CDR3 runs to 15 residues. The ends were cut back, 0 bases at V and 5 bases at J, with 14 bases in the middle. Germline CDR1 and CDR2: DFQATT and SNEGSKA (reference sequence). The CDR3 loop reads CSARERGGGYQPQHF. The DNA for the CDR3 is TGCAGTGCTAGAGAGAGGGGGGGGGGCTATCAGCCCCAGCATTTT.

The CDR3 spells CASSIRQGCGYTF. CDR3 bases: TGTGCCAGCAGCATTCGACAGGGCTGTGGCTACACCTTC. The chain employs TRBV21-1 and TRBJ1-2; the table assigns TRBD1, which was not confirmed against the DNA. TRBV21-1 is assigned pseudogene status. This CDR3 spans 13 amino acids.